The clone carrying this TCR beta chain was recorded at least ten times. Antigen specificity is unknown. This sample was taken from a study of T-cell memory formation after mild COVID-19. Study-wide background: TCR clusters were mostly donor specific. Regarding the study as a whole: Nothing confirmed that second-wave clones peaking on day 37 were specific for SARS-CoV-2.

CDR1 and CDR2 from the germline V gene are SGHRS and YFSETQ. The CDR3 contains 13 residues. Trimming left V 1 base short and J 8 bases short, with 10 bases between. TCRdb re-derived calls from the 5' RACE reads in MiXCR, one entry per CDR3 protein. The data hold 150,000 to 200,000 distinct CDR3 sequences, with over 10% observed a single time. This clonotype was obtained from a man younger than 35 who had mild COVID-19 (a few samples of this study predate the infection). Cell type and time point are not known. The sequenced material came from PBMCs or a T cell subset sorted from them (not recorded which). The rearrangement joins TRBV5-1 to TRBJ2-1; unclear D gene. CDR3 protein: CASSLTVGYEQFF. The CDR3 DNA reads TGCGCCAGCAGCTTGACGGTGGGCTATGAGCAGTTCTTC.